One sample yielded the 10 T cell receptor beta chains listed below, sequenced in a study of cytomegalovirus exposure and HLA in healthy donors. The primer mix had 60 Vbeta and 13 Jbeta primers. Assay: immunoSEQ multiplex PCR; the TCRdb copy retains only in-frame clones and omits some. This sample has some 150,000 clones, with about 70% found just once. Source material: PBMCs. These receptors all stem from an older woman in good health and CMV-seropositive.

The genes are TRBV7-6 and TRBJ2-5; 8 nucleotides line up with TRBD2. The J segment lost 5 bases and the V segment lost 0 bases, leaving 14 bases of the junction unmatched. The CDR3 is 18 residues long. CDR1 and CDR2 (germline): SGHVS, FNYEAQ. The DNA for the CDR3 is TGTGCCAGCAGCTTAGCGCGGCGAGTAGCGGGAAGTTGGGAGACCCAGTACTTC. Protein sequence: CASSLARRVAGSWETQYF.

This clone turned up a few times. The chain links TRBV5-5 to TRBJ2-3; 11 bases match TRBD1. V was pared by 2 bases and J by 3 bases, with 5 bases of the junction left unmatched. Per germline, CDR1 SGHKS and CDR2 YYEKEE (reference sequence). This CDR3 contains 16 residues. The CDR3: CASSLGQGASTDTQYF. In nucleotides, the CDR3 is TGTGCCAGCAGCTTAGGACAGGGGGCATCAACAGATACGCAGTATTTT.

The chain has TRBV19 and TRBJ2-7, with D perhaps TRBD2 (6 bases). Trimming took 5 bases from V and 4 from J, leaving 18 bases between them. CDR3 length: 15 amino acids. CDR1 and CDR2 from the germline V gene are LNHDA and SQIVND (reference sequence). CDR3 in amino acids: CASSQLAEGVYEQYF. Here the CDR3 DNA reads TGTGCCAGTAGTCAATTAGCGGAAGGAGTTTACGAGCAGTACTTC.

The chain carries TRBV7-9 and TRBJ2-6, with a possible D match to TRBD1 (5 bases). The germline V gene has CDR1 SEHNR and CDR2 FQNEAQ (reference sequence). This CDR3 is built from 17 residues. Trimming shortened V by 1 base and J by 2 bases, and 12 bases separated the two germline ends. CDR3: CASSLGAAGPGANVLTF. Here the CDR3 DNA reads TGTGCCAGCAGCTTAGGGGCGGCAGGGCCTGGGGCCAACGTCCTGACTTTC.

The V gene is TRBV28, the J gene TRBJ1-4, with D tentatively TRBD1 (6 bases). Germline V gives CDR1 MDHEN, CDR2 SYDVKM. The CDR3 is made up of 12 amino acids. V shed 7 bases and J shed 9 bases, with 12 bases lying between them. CDR3 region: CASTGGGQKLFF. In nucleotides, the CDR3 is TGTGCCAGCACGGGGGGGGGCCAAAAACTGTTTTTT.

The gene calls are TRBV27 and TRBJ2-5; D may be TRBD1 (6 bases). From germline, CDR1 is MNHEY and CDR2 SMNVEV (reference sequence). The CDR3 consists of 15 residues. V was pared by 7 bases and J by 5 bases, with 20 bases between. In DNA form, the CDR3 reads TGTGCCAGCAACTCTGGGACACTCGGCCGGGAGACCCAGTACTTC. This encodes CASNSGTLGRETQYF.

This chain connects TRBV6-1 to TRBJ1-1; TRBD1 agrees at 10 bases. This CDR3 region has 16 residues. The germline CDR1 and CDR2 sequences are MNHNS and SASEGT. J gave up 4 bases and V 4 bases, and 9 bases lay outside the gene matches. CDR3 sequence (DNA): TGTGCCAGCAGTGTCCCGGGACAGGGGTTGGGCACTGAAGCTTTCTTT. Its protein is CASSVPGQGLGTEAFF.

V gene TRBV2 combines with J gene TRBJ1-1; 7 positions agree with TRBD1. In germline, CDR1 is SNHLY, CDR2 FYNNEI. The CDR3 length is 15 residues. Trimming cost V 3 bases and J 4 bases; bases outside gene matches: 8. The DNA for the CDR3 is TGTGCCAGCAGTGATAGTGGTGCAGGGGGCACTGAAGCTTTCTTT. Its protein is CASSDSGAGGTEAFF.

The V gene is TRBV5-4, the J gene TRBJ2-3; D is perhaps TRBD1 (6 bases). The V gene's germline CDR1 is SGHNT and CDR2 YYREEE (reference sequence). The CDR3 is made up of 15 amino acids. V was pared by 2 bases and J by 0 bases, with 10 bases between. The CDR3 sequence: CASSFEGVSTDTQYF. The CDR3 DNA is TGTGCCAGCAGCTTCGAGGGGGTGAGCACAGATACGCAGTATTTT.

The CDR3 coding sequence is TGTGCCAGCAGTGAAAGGGCAGGGGGGACCTTC. Residues: CASSERAGGTF. This chain connects TRBV2 to TRBJ1-2; the match to TRBD1 covers 7 bases. Germline-derived CDR1 and CDR2 are SNHLY and FYNNEI. J gave up 14 bases and V 2 bases, and 5 bases lay outside the gene matches. CDR3 length: 11 amino acids.